Listed here are 8 T cell receptor beta chains from one sample, sequenced in a study of lymphopenia after photon versus proton radiotherapy. TCRdb keeps only in-frame clones here, not all; method: immunoSEQ multiplex PCR. Of about 20,000 clones in the sample, more than 90% were seen once. This specimen consisted of peripheral blood, obtained from a patient treated with photon-based radiotherapy. Receptors were obtained from a woman aged 40 to 55 with cholangiocarcinoma.

V usage is TRBV28 and J usage is TRBJ2-1; 10 positions match TRBD1. CDR1 and CDR2 from the germline V gene are MDHEN and SYDVKM. This CDR3 has 14 amino acids. V shed 7 bases, J shed 8 bases, and the junction held 8 bases outside the gene matches. CDR3 amino acids: CASIPGQGTDEQFF. The CDR3 nucleotides read TGTGCCAGCATCCCGGGACAGGGGACAGATGAGCAGTTCTTC.

This clone was detected once. CDR3 in amino acids: CASSPFPYGYTF. CDR3 coding DNA: TGTGCCAGCTCTCCCTTCCCCTATGGCTACACCTTC. The genes are TRBV7-8 and TRBJ1-2; D is uncertain. The ends were cut back, 8 bases at V and 4 bases at J, with 11 bases in the middle. CDR1 is SGHVS and CDR2 is FQNEAQ in the germline V gene. The CDR3 has 12 residues.

The chain employs TRBV7-2 and TRBJ2-7; 9 nucleotides align to TRBD2. V gave up 4 bases and J gave up 4 bases; unmatched junction bases: 8. There are 15 residues in the CDR3. The germline CDR1 and CDR2 sequences are SGHTA and FQGNSA. CDR3 sequence: CASSYLAGVEYEQYF. Here the CDR3 DNA reads TGTGCCAGCAGCTACTTAGCGGGAGTGGAGTACGAGCAGTACTTC.

The V gene is TRBV19, the J gene TRBJ1-4; D perhaps matches TRBD1 (5 bases). The V and J ends lost 5 bases and 4 bases respectively, with 14 bases between them. This CDR3 comprises 15 residues. Per germline, CDR1 LNHDA and CDR2 SQIVND (reference sequence). The CDR3 is CASSLQGGINEKLFF. The CDR3 nucleotides are TGTGCCAGTAGTCTTCAGGGTGGGATTAATGAAAAACTGTTTTTT.

This rearrangement joins TRBV19 to TRBJ1-5; 7 bases line up with TRBD1. Germline-derived CDR1 and CDR2 are LNHDA and SQIVND (reference sequence). Trimming took 1 base from V and 6 from J; bases not matched to a gene: 3. The CDR3 contains 14 residues. CDR3 sequence: CASSIGQGLQPQHF. CDR3 nucleotide sequence: TGTGCCAGTAGTATAGGACAGGGACTTCAGCCCCAGCATTTT.

This sequence joins TRBV5-1 and TRBJ2-7; D may match TRBD1 or TRBD2 (6 bases each). V lost 1 base to trimming and J lost 3 bases, with 14 bases between them. The CDR3 consists of 15 residues. Germline V gene sequence: CDR1 SGHRS, CDR2 YFSETQ. The CDR3 is CASSLWSGANYEQYF. Here the CDR3 DNA reads TGCGCCAGCAGCTTGTGGTCGGGGGCCAACTACGAGCAGTACTTC.

The rearrangement links TRBV28 to TRBJ2-7, with 11 bases lining up with TRBD2. Germline V gives CDR1 MDHEN, CDR2 SYDVKM. V gave up 5 bases and J gave up 2 bases; unmatched junction bases: 5. The CDR3 has 15 residues. CDR3 region: CASSPGTSGAYEQYF. The CDR3, as DNA: TGTGCCAGCAGTCCAGGGACTAGCGGAGCCTACGAGCAGTACTTC.

The chain has TRBV29-1 and TRBJ2-1, with 12 bases identical to TRBD2. Germline values: CDR1 SQVTM, CDR2 ANQGSEA. This CDR3 is 14 amino acids long. With V trimmed by 6 bases and J by 10 bases, 10 bases remained unmatched. Written as DNA, the CDR3 is TGCAGCGTCCTGCGGCAACTAGCGGGGGGAGAGCAGTTCTTC. Protein: CSVLRQLAGGEQFF.